This is a list of T cell receptor beta chains from one sample in a study of regulatory dendritic cells for organ transplantation. This table comes from immunoSEQ multiplex PCR, and its TCRdb copy is limited to in-frame clones, with some not included. The table lists tens of thousands of clones, 74% of them singletons. The source material was memory CD4+ T cells from blood. The receptor set was obtained from a human donor in good health. CDR3s include the opening cysteine and the closing phenylalanine or tryptophan. D genes are given only for firm matches. Rows give clone size only sometimes, using once, few, many, or a class for an expanded clone.

CDR3 | DNA | V | size | J | D
CASSSQGGTGEKLFF | TGTGCCAGCAGCTCCCAGGGGGGAACGGGCGAAAAACTGTTTTTT | TRBV9 | - | TRBJ1-4 | TRBD1
CASTLTSGGAAYNEQFF | TGTGCCAGCACCCTAACCAGCGGGGGGGCGGCCTACAATGAGCAGTTCTTC | TRBV7-2 | - | TRBJ2-1 | TRBD2
CASSLGVTSGGSTDTQYF | TGTGCCAGCAGCTTAGGGGTGACTAGCGGGGGAAGCACAGATACGCAGTATTTT | TRBV7-2 | - | TRBJ2-3 | TRBD2
CASSPEGAGANVLTF | TGCGCCAGCAGCCCCGAGGGGGCTGGGGCCAACGTCCTGACTTTC | TRBV5-1 | - | TRBJ2-6 | -
CASSRDRADEQYF | TGCGCCAGCAGCCGAGACAGGGCGGACGAGCAGTACTTC | TRBV4-3 | few | TRBJ2-7 | TRBD1
CASSFDFGGGGYNEQFF | TGTGCCAGCAGTTTCGACTTTGGGGGAGGAGGATACAATGAGCAGTTCTTC | TRBV27 | - | TRBJ2-1 | -
CASDTGDLTGELFF | TGCGCCAGCGATACAGGGGACCTCACCGGGGAGCTGTTTTTT | TRBV5-1 | - | TRBJ2-2 | TRBD1
CASSVQAAQNIQYF | TGCGCCAGCAGCGTTCAAGCGGCCCAAAACATTCAGTACTTC | TRBV10-2 | - | TRBJ2-4 | -
CASSLGQMTDTQYF | TGCGCCAGCAGCTTAGGACAGATGACAGATACGCAGTATTTT | TRBV5-1 | - | TRBJ2-3 | -
CGSSIGGPGLGEKLFF | TGTGGCAGCAGTATCGGGGGGCCGGGGTTAGGAGAAAAACTGTTTTTT | TRBV2 | - | TRBJ1-4 | -
CASSLKAGGTDTQYF | TGTGCCAGCAGCTTGAAAGCGGGAGGCACAGATACGCAGTATTTT | TRBV5-6 | - | TRBJ2-3 | TRBD2
CASSLGSGRGGRTGELFF | TGTGCCAGCAGCTTGGGGTCGGGACGGGGGGGCCGGACCGGGGAGCTGTTTTTT | TRBV5-6 | - | TRBJ2-2 | TRBD2
CASSTDMNTEAFF | TGTGCCAGCAGCACCGACATGAACACTGAAGCTTTCTTT | TRBV5-4 | - | TRBJ1-1 | -
CASSQSGTGNTIYF | TGCGCCAGCAGCCAATCCGGTACTGGAAACACCATATATTTT | TRBV4-3 | once | TRBJ1-3 | -
CASSVGASGLYTEAFF | TGTGCCAGCAGCGTAGGAGCTTCTGGACTTTACACTGAAGCTTTCTTT | TRBV9 | - | TRBJ1-1 | -
CASSARTSGGTDTQYF | TGTGCCAGCAGCGCGCGGACTAGCGGGGGCACAGATACGCAGTATTTT | TRBV5-4 | - | TRBJ2-3 | TRBD2
CASRTYSNQPQHF | TGTGCCAGCCGCACTTATAGCAATCAGCCCCAGCATTTT | TRBV7-2 | - | TRBJ1-5 | -
CASSQRQGNTDTQYF | TGCGCCAGCAGCCAGAGACAGGGTAACACAGATACGCAGTATTTT | TRBV4-1 | - | TRBJ2-3 | TRBD1
CASSPSGRRETEAFF | TGCGCCAGCAGCCCCTCAGGACGTCGGGAGACTGAAGCTTTCTTT | TRBV5-1 | once | TRBJ1-1 | -
CASSWRQVNSPLHF | TGTGCCAGTAGTTGGCGACAGGTGAATTCACCCCTCCACTTT | TRBV19 | - | TRBJ1-6 | -
CASSLERQGPGNTIYF | TGCGCCAGCAGCTTGGAACGGCAGGGCCCTGGAAACACCATATATTTT | TRBV5-1 | - | TRBJ1-3 | -
CASSLGATNTEAFF | TGCGCCAGCAGCTTGGGGGCGACGAACACTGAAGCTTTCTTT | TRBV5-1 | - | TRBJ1-1 | -
CASSSDGQGYEQYF | TGCGCCAGCAGCTCAGACGGACAGGGCTACGAGCAGTACTTC | TRBV5-1 | - | TRBJ2-7 | TRBD1
CASTTLGQPQYF | TGTGCCAGCACTACACTGGGACAGCCGCAGTATTTT | TRBV6-5 | - | TRBJ2-3 | TRBD1
CASSSSGTGAGELFF | TGTGCCAGCAGCTCCTCCGGGACAGGGGCCGGGGAGCTGTTTTTT | TRBV7-9 | - | TRBJ2-2 | TRBD1